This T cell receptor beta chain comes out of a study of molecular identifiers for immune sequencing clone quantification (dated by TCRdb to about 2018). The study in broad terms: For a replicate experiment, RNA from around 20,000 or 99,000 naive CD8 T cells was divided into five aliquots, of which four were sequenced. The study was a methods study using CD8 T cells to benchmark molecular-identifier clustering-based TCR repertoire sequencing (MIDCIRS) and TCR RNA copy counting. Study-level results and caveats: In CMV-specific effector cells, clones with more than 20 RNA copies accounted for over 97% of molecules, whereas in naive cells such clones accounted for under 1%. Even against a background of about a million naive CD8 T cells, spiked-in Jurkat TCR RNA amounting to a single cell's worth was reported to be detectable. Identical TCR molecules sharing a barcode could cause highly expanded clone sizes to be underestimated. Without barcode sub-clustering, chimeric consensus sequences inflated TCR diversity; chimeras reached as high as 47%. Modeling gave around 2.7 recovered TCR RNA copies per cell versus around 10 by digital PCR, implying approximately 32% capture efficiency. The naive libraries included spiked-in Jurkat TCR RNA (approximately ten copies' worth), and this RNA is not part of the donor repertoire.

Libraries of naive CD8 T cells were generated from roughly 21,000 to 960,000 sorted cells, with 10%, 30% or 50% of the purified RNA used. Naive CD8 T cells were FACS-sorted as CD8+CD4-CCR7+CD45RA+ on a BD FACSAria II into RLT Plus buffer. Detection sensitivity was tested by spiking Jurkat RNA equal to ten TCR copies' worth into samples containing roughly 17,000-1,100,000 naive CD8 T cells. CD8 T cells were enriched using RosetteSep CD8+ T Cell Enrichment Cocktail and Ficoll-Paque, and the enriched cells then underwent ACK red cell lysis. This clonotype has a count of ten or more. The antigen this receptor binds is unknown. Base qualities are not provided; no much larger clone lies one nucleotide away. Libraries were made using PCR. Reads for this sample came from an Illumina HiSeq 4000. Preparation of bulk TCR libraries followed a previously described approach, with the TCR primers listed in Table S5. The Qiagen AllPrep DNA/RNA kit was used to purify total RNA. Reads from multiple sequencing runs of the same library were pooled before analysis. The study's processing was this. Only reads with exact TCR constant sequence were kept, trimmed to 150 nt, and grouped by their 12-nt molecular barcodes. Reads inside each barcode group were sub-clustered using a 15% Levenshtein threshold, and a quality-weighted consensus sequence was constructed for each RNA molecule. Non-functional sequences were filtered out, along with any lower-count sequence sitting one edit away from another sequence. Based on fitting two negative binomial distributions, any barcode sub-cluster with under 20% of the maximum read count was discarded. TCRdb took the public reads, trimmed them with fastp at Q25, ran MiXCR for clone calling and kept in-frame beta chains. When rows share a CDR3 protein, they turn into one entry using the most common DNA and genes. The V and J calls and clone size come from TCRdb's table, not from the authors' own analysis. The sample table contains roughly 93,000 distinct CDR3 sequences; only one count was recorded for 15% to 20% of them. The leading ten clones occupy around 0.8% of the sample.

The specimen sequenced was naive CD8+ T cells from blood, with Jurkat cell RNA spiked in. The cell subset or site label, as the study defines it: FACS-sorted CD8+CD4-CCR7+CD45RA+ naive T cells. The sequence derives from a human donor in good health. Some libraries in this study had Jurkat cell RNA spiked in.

The bases read TGTGCCAGCAGTTACCTACAGGCCCGTGCGACTAGCGGGAGGCCTTACGAGCAGTACTTC. The resulting protein is CASSYLQARATSGRPYEQYF. The sequence joins TRBV6-2 or TRBV6-3 to TRBJ2-7, with 13 middle bases fitting TRBD2. Trimming takes 2 bases off V and 4 bases off J; junction bases not matched to a gene: 17. From cysteine to phenylalanine, the CDR3 is 20 amino acids long. Kept here is only the CDR3 DNA, which spans 60 bases and is read in frame from base 1. CDR1 and CDR2, per the germline V gene, are MNHEY and SVGEGT.